The 5 T cell receptor beta chains below come from one sample, sequenced in a study of T cell repertoires in aging, cancer and after chemotherapy. A mixed TRB-A/B primer pool amplified rearranged TRB by multiplex touch-down PCR. TCRdb redid the calling of the multiplex PCR reads with MiXCR, one entry per CDR3 protein. This table holds under 600 distinct CDR3 sequences, 15% to 20% found once. TCR beta rearrangements were amplified from peripheral blood genomic DNA. What was sequenced was blood. These TCRs come from a human donor with a solid tumor.

The chain joins TRBV20-1 to TRBJ2-3; 11 positions agree with TRBD1. Germline lookup yields CDR1 DFQATT and CDR2 SNEGSKA (reference sequence). The CDR3 is 15 residues long. V shed 5 bases and J 4 bases; nucleotides not matched to a gene: 8. The CDR3 coding sequence is TGCAGTGCTCCTGTCAGGACAGGGGGCGCAGATACGCAGTATTTT. As protein: CSAPVRTGGADTQYF.

By share of the sample, this clonotype is large. J is TRBJ2-1 and V is TRBV6-1, with D possibly being TRBD1 (6 bases). The germline CDR1 and CDR2 sequences are MNHNS and SASEGT. V lost 6 bases and J lost 13, with 16 bases in between. This CDR3 contains 12 residues. CDR3 sequence: CASSRGPVIQFF. In nucleotides, the CDR3 is TGTGCCAGCAGCAGGGGCCCGGTCATTCAGTTCTTC.

This clonotype ranks as large. The chain recombines TRBV12-3 or TRBV12-4 with TRBJ2-2, with D possibly matching TRBD2 (5 bases). The CDR3 is 12 amino acids. Trimming stripped 5 bases from V and 13 bases from J, with 14 bases between. CDR3 residues: CASSPWTGGLFF. The CDR3 DNA follows: TGTGCCAGCAGTCCCTGGACTGGAGGGCTGTTTTTT.

Sample share makes this clonotype large. This rearrangement joins TRBV6-2 or TRBV6-3 to TRBJ1-1, with 7 nucleotides matching TRBD1. Germline CDR1 is MNHEY and CDR2 is SVGEGT. The CDR3 has 15 residues. V was clipped by 5 bases and J by 4 bases; unmatched bases: 10. CDR3 in DNA: TGTGCCAGCAGTGACCCTGACAGGGTTGCCACTGAAGCTTTCTTT. Encoded protein: CASSDPDRVATEAFF.

In its sample, this clonotype is large (0.1 to 1%). This chain connects TRBV15 to TRBJ2-7; D is perhaps TRBD1 or TRBD2 (5 bases each). The CDR3 is made up of 15 amino acids. Germline CDR1 is LNHNV and CDR2 is YYDKDF (reference sequence). Trimming left V 1 base short and J 2 bases short, with 12 bases between. CDR3 residues: CATSRGRGGTYEQYF. CDR3 in DNA: TGTGCCACCAGCAGAGGTCGTGGGGGAACCTACGAGCAGTACTTC.